The 5 T cell receptor beta chains below come from one sample, sequenced in a study of blood T cell repertoires in COVID-19. The table came from immunoSEQ multiplex PCR; TCRdb's copy has only in-frame clones and leaves some out. The sample contains about 14,000 clones, 84% of which appear only once. The sequencing sample was made of peripheral blood. The receptors stem from a woman between 45 and 60 years old with active or convalescent COVID-19.

The chain links TRBV18 to TRBJ1-4; 8 nucleotides line up with TRBD1. This CDR3 spans 16 amino acids. The trim removed 2 bases at V and 4 bases at J, leaving 6 bases unmatched. Germline assignment: CDR1 KGHSH and CDR2 LQKENI. CDR3 bases: TGTGCCAGCTCACCATCCCAGGGGGCGATTAATGAAAAACTGTTTTTT. Protein: CASSPSQGAINEKLFF.

The chain employs TRBV12-3 or TRBV12-4 and TRBJ2-5; D is ambiguous. The CDR3 has 11 amino acids. V was shortened by 2 bases and J by 5 bases, with 3 bases between the two germline ends. Written as DNA, the CDR3 is TGTGCCAGCAGTTTATCTGAGACCCAGTACTTC. This codes for CASSLSETQYF.

The chain employs TRBV6-6 and TRBJ2-7, with D tentatively TRBD2 (6 bases). Trimming took off 5 bases at V and 2 bases at J, with 22 bases between the two ends. The CDR3 has 17 amino acids. Germline V gene sequence: CDR1 MNHNY, CDR2 SVGAGI (reference sequence). The CDR3 region is CASSPPWTTLLTYEQYF. CDR3 DNA: TGTGCCAGCAGTCCACCCTGGACTACCCTACTTACCTACGAGCAGTACTTC.

The CDR3 reads CASLPGGSFGTEAFF. CDR3 nucleotides: TGCGCCAGCCTACCGGGGGGCAGCTTCGGGACTGAAGCTTTCTTT. This rearrangement joins TRBV5-1 to TRBJ1-1; weak D call: TRBD1 (6 bases). V lost 7 bases and J 5 bases, leaving 21 bases between the germline ends. Germline V gene data show CDR1 as SGHRS and CDR2 as YFSETQ. The length of the CDR3 is 15 residues.

The V gene is TRBV10-3, the J gene TRBJ1-1; TRBD1 matches at 8 bases. From germline, CDR1 is ENHRY and CDR2 SYGVKD. J was trimmed by 3 bases and V by 5 bases; bases with no gene match: 5. This CDR3 is 14 amino acids long. CDR3 sequence (DNA): TGTGCCATCAGTCAGACAGGGGCGGACACTGAAGCTTTCTTT. Translated, it gives CAISQTGADTEAFF.